Below, 4 T cell receptor beta chains from the same sample are listed, as sequenced in a study of graft-versus-host responses after intestinal transplantation. Libraries were prepared by immunoSEQ multiplex PCR; TCRdb keeps only in-frame clonotypes and omits some of them. The table records 96,000 or so clones, about 94% of them present only once. No antigen has been assigned to these receptors. The sequenced sample was unstimulated CD4+ T cells sorted from spleen or lymph node cells, obtained before intestinal transplant. The receptors here all came from a human donor who received an intestinal transplant.

V is TRBV6-1 and J is TRBJ1-2, with a weak D call TRBD1 (6 bases). Per the germline V gene, CDR1 is MNHNS and CDR2 is SASEGT. CDR3 length equals 13 residues. V was trimmed by 7 bases and J by 7 bases, leaving 16 bases between them. The CDR3 DNA is TGTGCCAGCACCCCAGGGGTTGGTGCTGGCTACACCTTC. Translation gives CASTPGVGAGYTF.

This clone was detected a few times. The chain carries TRBV6-1 and TRBJ2-7; the match to TRBD2 covers 10 bases. V lost 6 bases, J lost 6 bases, and 8 bases stayed unmatched. Germline lookup yields CDR1 MNHNS and CDR2 SASEGT. The CDR3 loop spans 14 amino acids. This CDR3 is CASRPTSGFGEQYF. The DNA of the CDR3 is TGTGCCAGCAGACCGACTAGCGGGTTTGGCGAGCAGTACTTC.

The table lists this clone with a count of one. V is TRBV5-4 and J is TRBJ2-7, with D tentatively TRBD2 (6 bases). The V gene's germline CDR1 is SGHNT and CDR2 YYREEE (reference sequence). Deletions cut 4 bases from V and 1 base from J, with 15 bases between. CDR3 size: 15 residues. CDR3 bases: TGTGCCAGCAGCCAAACCGCGGGACTTTCCTACGAGCAGTACTTC. Translating it yields CASSQTAGLSYEQYF.

The chain carries TRBV7-9 and TRBJ2-1; 14 bases agree with TRBD2. Germline assignment: CDR1 SEHNR and CDR2 FQNEAQ (reference sequence). V gave up 5 bases and J gave up 7 bases; unmatched junction bases: 4. The length of the CDR3 is 15 residues. The CDR3 DNA sequence: TGTGCCAGCAGCCAGACTAGCGGGAGGGGGAATGAGCAGTTCTTC. It is translated as CASSQTSGRGNEQFF.